The text below deals with one TCR beta chain. The record originates from a study of immune cell composition in non-small cell lung cancer. The overall study: Tumours were mainly lung adenocarcinoma or squamous cell carcinoma.

The method was immunoSEQ multiplex PCR; TCRdb's version includes in-frame clones alone and lacks a portion of them. The sample contains about 3,600 clones, around three quarters of which appear only once. The normal lung sample lay at least 3 cm, and maximally far, from the tumour. CDR3 length: 17 amino acids. V lost 0 bases, J lost 5 bases, and 19 bases lay in between. CDR1 and CDR2 (germline): MGHRA, YSYEKL. V gene TRBV4-1 combines with J gene TRBJ2-5, with D tentatively TRBD1 (6 bases). Material for sequencing was non-adjacent lung tissue. The receptor was isolated from a human donor with non-small cell lung cancer. CDR3 sequence reads: CASSQDSKAGDGETQYF. CDR3 sequence (DNA): TGCGCCAGCAGCCAAGATTCGAAGGCAGGGGATGGGGAGACCCAGTACTTC.